A single sample is the source of the 28 T cell receptor beta chains below, sequenced in a study of blood T cell repertoires in COVID-19. Assay used: immunoSEQ multiplex PCR; TCRdb lists only in-frame clones, some missing. Among some 180,000 clones listed, approximately 88% were seen once. The material sequenced was peripheral blood. The receptors were gathered from a woman aged 40 to 50 with COVID-19, enrolled during active disease.

The chain carries TRBV14 and TRBJ2-7; D unresolved. This CDR3 has 15 residues. V was shortened by 1 base and J by 2 bases, with 12 bases between the two germline ends. In germline, CDR1 is SGHDN, CDR2 FVKESK. This chain's CDR3 is CASSQVLTYPYEQYF. In DNA form, the CDR3 reads TGTGCCAGCAGCCAAGTCCTAACTTATCCCTACGAGCAGTACTTC. The full variable domain, rest sourced from reference TRBV14 and TRBJ2-7, is EAGVTQFPSHSVIEKGQTVTLRCDPISGHDNLYWYRRVMGKEIKFLLHFVKESKQDESGMPNNRFLAERTGGTYSTLKVQPAELEDSGVYFCASSQVLTYPYEQYFGPGTRLTVT.

This clone has a handful of counts. This rearrangement joins TRBV5-1 to TRBJ1-2, with TRBD1 matching over 11 bases. This CDR3 is 15 amino acids long. Per the germline V gene, CDR1 is SGHRS and CDR2 is YFSETQ. With 4 bases clipped from V and 4 bases from J, the junction kept 6 bases outside the gene matches. The CDR3 loop reads CASSQGQGATYGYTF. CDR3 DNA: TGCGCCAGCAGCCAAGGACAGGGGGCTACCTATGGCTACACCTTC.

The V and J genes are TRBV27 and TRBJ1-1; weak D call: TRBD1 (5 bases). This CDR3 has 13 amino acids. Trimming shortened V by 7 bases and J by 2 bases, and 11 bases separated the two germline ends. The V gene's germline CDR1 is MNHEY and CDR2 SMNVEV (reference sequence). CDR3 in DNA: TGTGCCAGCAACCCGACAGCTAACACTGAAGCTTTCTTT. Its protein product is CASNPTANTEAFF.

The rearrangement links TRBV5-1 to TRBJ1-6; D is ambiguous. Per the germline V gene, CDR1 is SGHRS and CDR2 is YFSETQ. The V and J ends lost 1 base and 5 bases respectively, with 13 bases between them. This CDR3 region has 16 residues. The CDR3 protein is CASSLNPEHHNSPLHF. The CDR3, as DNA: TGCGCCAGCAGCTTGAACCCAGAACATCATAATTCACCCCTCCACTTT.

The chain links TRBV2 to TRBJ1-2; 7 bases are shared with TRBD1. This CDR3 has 12 amino acids. Germline V lookup: CDR1 SNHLY, CDR2 FYNNEI. V shed 9 bases, J shed 5 bases, and the junction held 6 bases outside the gene matches. CDR3 amino acids: CASAGTAYGYTF. The CDR3 nucleotides are TGTGCCAGTGCGGGGACAGCGTATGGCTACACCTTC.

This chain uses TRBV20-1 with TRBJ2-1; D perhaps matches TRBD2 (6 bases). Per germline, CDR1 DFQATT and CDR2 SNEGSKA (reference sequence). The CDR3 contains 11 residues. With 6 bases removed from V and 8 bases from J, the gap between germline ends came to 11 bases. The DNA of the CDR3 is TGCAGTGCCTGGTGGGGGGATGAGCAGTTCTTC. Translating gives CSAWWGDEQFF.

The chain combines TRBV25-1 with TRBJ2-1, with a tentative D call TRBD1 (6 bases). The germline gives CDR1 MGHDK, CDR2 SYGVNS. V dropped 3 bases and J dropped 10 bases, with 19 bases sitting between them. The CDR3 sequence is 15 residues long. The CDR3, as DNA: TGTGCCAGCAGTGATTCAGGGGTAGTGGGTCAGGAGCAGTTCTTC. Its protein product is CASSDSGVVGQEQFF.

This clone showed up just once. The V gene is TRBV18, the J gene TRBJ1-2, with D hard to call. The CDR3 loop spans 14 amino acids. V was cut by 3 bases and J by 4 bases, with 12 bases left in between. The germline CDR1 and CDR2 sequences are KGHSH and LQKENI. CDR3 loop: CASSPPLRTYGYTF. In DNA form, the CDR3 reads TGTGCCAGCTCACCCCCACTCCGAACCTATGGCTACACCTTC.

This chain uses TRBV11-2 with TRBJ2-7; maybe TRBD1 (8 bases). CDR3 length: 15 amino acids. From germline, CDR1 is SGHAT and CDR2 FQNNGV. The germline V and J ends were trimmed by 5 bases and 3 bases, with 17 bases remaining between them. The CDR3, as DNA: TGTGCCAGCAGCGTCAGCGGGACAGGCCACTACGAGCAGTACTTC. Residues: CASSVSGTGHYEQYF.

There are a few counts of this clone. The junction departs from the called germline gene at one end, perhaps through a read error. The chain uses TRBV4-1 and TRBJ1-5, with 8 bases fitting TRBD1. The CDR3 extends over 14 amino acids. Germline V CDR1 and CDR2: MGHRA, YSYEKL. CDR3 sequence: CASSQAGGFQPQHF. The CDR3 bases are TGCGCCAGCAGTCAAGCAGGGGGCTTTCAGCCCCAGCATTTT.

CDR3 DNA: TGCAGCGTTGAATACAGGGGGGACTACGAGCAGTACTTC. It is translated as CSVEYRGDYEQYF. This chain uses TRBV29-1 with TRBJ2-7, with 8 positions matching TRBD1. This CDR3 comprises 13 residues. Trimming took 2 bases from V and 3 from J; bases not matched to a gene: 3. Germline-derived CDR1 and CDR2 are SQVTM and ANQGSEA.

The chain combines TRBV9 with TRBJ1-4; tentative D call: TRBD1 (6 bases). CDR1 and CDR2 from the germline V gene are SGDLS and YYNGEE. V gave up 3 bases and J gave up 2 bases, with 11 bases separating them. There are 15 residues in the CDR3. CDR3 protein: CASSEQGSTNEKLFF. The CDR3 DNA reads TGTGCCAGCAGCGAACAGGGATCCACTAATGAAAAACTGTTTTTT.

The rearrangement joins TRBV24-1 to TRBJ2-2, with a possible D match to TRBD1 (5 bases). Germline CDR1 KGHDR, CDR2 SFDVKD. V lost 4 bases and J 4 bases, leaving 12 bases between the germline ends. The CDR3 is 15 residues long. CDR3 sequence reads: CATSDPRQITGELFF. In DNA form, the CDR3 reads TGTGCCACCAGTGACCCCAGACAGATCACCGGGGAGCTGTTTTTT.

The V call is TRBV19, the J call TRBJ2-7, with TRBD2 as a possible D gene (6 bases). This CDR3 is 12 amino acids long. Deletions cut 3 bases from V and 6 bases from J, with 9 bases between. Germline CDR1 reads LNHDA; CDR2 reads SQIVND (reference sequence). The CDR3 region has the DNA TGTGCCAGTAGTATCCTCGGGGGCGAGCAGTACTTC. It encodes CASSILGGEQYF.

Only one count was recorded for this clone. This chain links TRBV18 with TRBJ1-4; D call uncertain. CDR3 length equals 14 residues. Germline CDR1 reads KGHSH; CDR2 reads LQKENI. The ends were cut back, 6 bases at V and 5 bases at J, with 13 bases in the middle. In nucleotides, the CDR3 is TGTGCCAGCTCTGCCGCGGGGATAAATGAAAAACTGTTTTTT. Protein product: CASSAAGINEKLFF.

The V gene is TRBV24-1, the J gene TRBJ1-6; 8 positions agree with TRBD1. V shed 5 bases, J shed 7 bases, and the junction held 6 bases outside the gene matches. There are 15 residues in the CDR3. CDR1 and CDR2 (germline): KGHDR, SFDVKD. The CDR3 spells CATSGAGTGNSPLHF. CDR3 nucleotides: TGTGCCACCAGTGGGGCGGGGACAGGAAATTCACCCCTCCACTTT.

V is TRBV28 and J is TRBJ2-2; D is uncertain. This CDR3 comprises 13 residues. Germline V gives CDR1 MDHEN, CDR2 SYDVKM. V was clipped by 6 bases and J by 4 bases, with 9 bases between them. CDR3 coding DNA: TGTGCCAGCAGGTGGCCGGGCACCGGGGAGCTGTTTTTT. It encodes CASRWPGTGELFF.

CDR3 sequence reads: CASSLGDTYEQYF. The DNA of the CDR3 is TGTGCCAGCAGTTTAGGGGACACCTACGAGCAGTACTTC. The rearrangement joins TRBV28 to TRBJ2-7; weak D call: TRBD1 (6 bases). Germline V gives CDR1 MDHEN, CDR2 SYDVKM. This CDR3 comprises 13 residues. Trimming cost V 2 bases and J 2 bases, with 7 bases left between them.

A single count supports this clone. This chain connects TRBV28 to TRBJ1-6, with TRBD1 as a possible D gene (5 bases). V lost 6 bases, J lost 4 bases, and 7 bases lay in between. The length of the CDR3 is 13 residues. Germline CDR1 is MDHEN and CDR2 is SYDVKM. Here the CDR3 reads CASRTEYNSPLHF. CDR3 in DNA: TGTGCCAGCAGGACAGAATATAATTCACCCCTCCACTTT.

In its sample, this clone is medium-sized. In the same sample, other DNA sequences code for this CDR3. The chain combines TRBV5-1 with TRBJ2-7; 8 bases are shared with TRBD1. V shed 1 base, J shed 4 bases, and the junction held 7 bases outside the gene matches. Germline values: CDR1 SGHRS, CDR2 YFSETQ. This CDR3 is 15 amino acids long. CDR3 protein: CASSLTAGGGYEQYF. The CDR3 region has the DNA TGCGCCAGCAGCTTGACGGCAGGGGGCGGGTACGAGCAGTACTTC.

The V call is TRBV10-1, the J call TRBJ1-4, with D uncertain. Trimming took 3 bases from V and 8 from J, leaving 10 bases between them. The CDR3 extends over 13 amino acids. Germline-derived CDR1 and CDR2 are WNHNN and SYGVQD (reference sequence). CDR3 loop: CASSDAGNEKLFF. The CDR3 nucleotides read TGCGCCAGCAGTGATGCAGGAAACGAAAAACTGTTTTTT.

The genes are TRBV7-3 and TRBJ2-2, with D possibly matching TRBD2 (5 bases). CDR1 and CDR2 (germline): SGHTA, FQGTGA. V was clipped by 3 bases and J by 5 bases, with 16 bases between them. This CDR3 has 16 residues. The CDR3 DNA is TGTGCCAGCAGCTTGACCTCATCGGGCGGGACCGGGGAGCTGTTTTTT. Protein product: CASSLTSSGGTGELFF.

V usage is TRBV7-9 and J usage is TRBJ1-1, with TRBD1 matching 7 bases. J was trimmed by 0 bases and V by 1 base; bases with no gene match: 8. CDR1 SEHNR and CDR2 FQNEAQ come from the germline V gene (reference sequence). CDR3 size: 17 residues. CDR3 sequence (DNA): TGTGCCAGCAGCTTAGTTTGGGACAGACCCCTGAACACTGAAGCTTTCTTT. Its protein is CASSLVWDRPLNTEAFF.

The chain recombines TRBV2 with TRBJ2-1; 10 nucleotides agree with TRBD2. The CDR3 runs to 12 residues. The V segment lost 9 bases and the J segment 5 bases; nucleotides outside the gene matches: 1. Germline V gene data show CDR1 as SNHLY and CDR2 as FYNNEI. CDR3 protein: CARTSGDNEQFF. DNA for the CDR3: TGTGCCAGAACTAGCGGGGACAATGAGCAGTTCTTC.

The chain couples TRBV9 to TRBJ2-2; TRBD1 is a possible D gene (6 bases). Germline V gives CDR1 SGDLS, CDR2 YYNGEE. This CDR3 has 15 residues. Between the trimmed V and J ends, which lost 3 bases and 0 bases, there was a span of 9 bases. CDR3 sequence (DNA): TGTGCCAGCAGCGGACGGACAGCGAACACCGGGGAGCTGTTTTTT. Translated: CASSGRTANTGELFF.

Here the CDR3 reads CASSSRLATSYNEQFF. DNA for the CDR3: TGTGCCAGCAGCTCAAGACTAGCCACCTCCTACAATGAGCAGTTCTTC. This chain connects TRBV3-1 (or the pseudogene TRBV3-2) to TRBJ2-1; TRBD2 matches 7 bases. The CDR3 contains 16 residues. With 5 bases clipped from V and 0 bases from J, the junction kept 7 bases outside the gene matches. CDR1 and CDR2 from the germline V gene are LGHDT and YNNKEL (reference sequence).

The chain employs TRBV6-1 and TRBJ1-2; weak D call: TRBD1 (6 bases). Trimming took off 2 bases at V and 1 base at J, with 11 bases between the two ends. CDR1 and CDR2 from the germline V gene are MNHNS and SASEGT. This CDR3 has 15 residues. CDR3 DNA: TGTGCCAGCAGTGAACTCCAAGGGGGTAACTATGGCTACACCTTC. It specifies CASSELQGGNYGYTF.

This rearrangement joins TRBV7-2 to TRBJ1-1; maybe TRBD1 (6 bases). CDR3 length equals 15 residues. The V gene lost 1 base and the J gene lost 0 bases, with 9 bases spanning the gap. Germline V gene lookup returns CDR1 SGHTA and CDR2 FQGNSA. The CDR3 DNA sequence: TGTGCCAGCAGCTTAGGATCAGGGGTGAACACTGAAGCTTTCTTT. It codes for CASSLGSGVNTEAFF. Using reference TRBV7-2 and TRBJ1-1 for the parts outside the CDR3, the full variable domain is GAGVSQSPSNKVTEKGKDVELRCDPISGHTALYWYRQSLGQGLEFLIYFQGNSAPDKSGLPSDRFSAERTGGSVSTLTIQRTQQEDSAVYLCASSLGSGVNTEAFFGQGTRLTVV.